This TCR beta chain was identified in a study of control samples from healthy donors and cancer patients. Sequenced by immunoSEQ multiplex PCR; TCRdb stores in-frame clones only, minus some. Among about 180,000 clones listed, 90% to 95% were seen once. The TCR comes from a man younger than 45 in good health. The specimen was blood.

CDR3 in DNA: TGCAGCGTTGAGGATGGGGAGAACAATGAGCAGTTCTTC. Residues: CSVEDGENNEQFF. The chain is built from TRBV29-1 and TRBJ2-1; D may be TRBD2 (5 bases). Germline CDR1 and CDR2: SQVTM and ANQGSEA. The length of the CDR3 is 13 residues. V was clipped by 3 bases and J by 5 bases, with 11 bases between them.